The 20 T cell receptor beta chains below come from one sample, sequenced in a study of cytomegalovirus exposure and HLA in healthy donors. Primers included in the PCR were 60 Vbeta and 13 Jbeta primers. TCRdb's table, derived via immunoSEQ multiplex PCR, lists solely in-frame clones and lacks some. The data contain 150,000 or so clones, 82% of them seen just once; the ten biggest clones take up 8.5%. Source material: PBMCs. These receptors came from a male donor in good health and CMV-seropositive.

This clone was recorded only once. In DNA, the CDR3 is TGTGCCAGCAGCCCTCTTGAGACCCAGTACTTC. Encoded protein: CASSPLETQYF. This chain connects TRBV25-1 to TRBJ2-5; no clear D. CDR3 length: 11 amino acids. CDR1 is MGHDK and CDR2 is SYGVNS in the germline V gene. Trimming pared 6 bases from V and 5 bases from J, leaving 7 bases between.

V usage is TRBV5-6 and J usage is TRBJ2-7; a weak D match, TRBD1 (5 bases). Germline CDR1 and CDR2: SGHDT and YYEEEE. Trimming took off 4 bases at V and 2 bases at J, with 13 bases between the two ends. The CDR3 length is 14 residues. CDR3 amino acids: CASSLGQTAYEQYF. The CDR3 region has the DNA TGTGCCAGCAGCCTAGGACAAACCGCCTACGAGCAGTACTTC.

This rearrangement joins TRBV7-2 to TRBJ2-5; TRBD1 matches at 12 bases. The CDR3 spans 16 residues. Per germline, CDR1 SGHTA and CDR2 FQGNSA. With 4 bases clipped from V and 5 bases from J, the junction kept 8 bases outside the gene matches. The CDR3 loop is CASSSAGTGGRETQYF. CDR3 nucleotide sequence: TGTGCCAGCAGCTCAGCCGGGACAGGGGGCCGTGAGACCCAGTACTTC.

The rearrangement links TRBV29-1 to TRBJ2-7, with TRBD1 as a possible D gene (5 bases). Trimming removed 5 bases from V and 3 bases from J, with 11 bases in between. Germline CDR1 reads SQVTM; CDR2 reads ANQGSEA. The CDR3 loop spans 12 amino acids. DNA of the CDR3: TGCAGCGTTAGGGTCGACAGCTACGAGCAGTACTTC. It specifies CSVRVDSYEQYF.

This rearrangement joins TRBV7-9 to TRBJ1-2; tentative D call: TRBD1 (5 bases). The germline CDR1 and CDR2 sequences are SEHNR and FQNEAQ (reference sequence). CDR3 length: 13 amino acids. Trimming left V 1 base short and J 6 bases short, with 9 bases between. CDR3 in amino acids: CASSLVAGDGYTF. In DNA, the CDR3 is TGTGCCAGCAGCTTAGTAGCGGGGGATGGCTACACCTTC.

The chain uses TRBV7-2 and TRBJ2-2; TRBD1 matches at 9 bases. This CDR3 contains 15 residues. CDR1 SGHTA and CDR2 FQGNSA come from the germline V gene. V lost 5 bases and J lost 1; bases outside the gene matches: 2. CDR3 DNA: TGTGCCAGCAGCCAGGACAGGGGGAACACCGGGGAGCTGTTTTTT. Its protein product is CASSQDRGNTGELFF.

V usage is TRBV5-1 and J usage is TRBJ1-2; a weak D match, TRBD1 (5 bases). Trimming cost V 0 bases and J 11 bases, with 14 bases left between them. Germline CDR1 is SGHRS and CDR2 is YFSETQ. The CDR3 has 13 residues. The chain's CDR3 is CASSLGQRRGYTF. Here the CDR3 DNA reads TGCGCCAGCAGCTTGGGACAGCGCCGGGGGTACACCTTC.

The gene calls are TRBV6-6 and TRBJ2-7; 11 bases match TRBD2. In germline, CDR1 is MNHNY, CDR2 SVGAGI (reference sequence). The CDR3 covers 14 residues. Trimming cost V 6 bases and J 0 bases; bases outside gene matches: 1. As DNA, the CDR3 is TGTGCCAGCAGGGGGACTAGCGGCTCCTACGAGCAGTACTTC. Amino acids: CASRGTSGSYEQYF.

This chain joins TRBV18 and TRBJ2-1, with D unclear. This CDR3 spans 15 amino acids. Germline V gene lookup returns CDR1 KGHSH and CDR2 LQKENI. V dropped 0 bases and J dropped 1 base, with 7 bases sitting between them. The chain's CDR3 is CASSPPSQSYNEQFF. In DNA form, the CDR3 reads TGTGCCAGCTCACCACCGTCCCAGTCCTACAATGAGCAGTTCTTC.

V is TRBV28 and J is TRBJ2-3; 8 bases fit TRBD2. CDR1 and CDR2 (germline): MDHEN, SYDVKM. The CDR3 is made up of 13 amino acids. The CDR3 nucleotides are TGTGGTACCGGGACTAGGTCCCCAGATACGCAGTATTTT. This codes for CGTGTRSPDTQYF.

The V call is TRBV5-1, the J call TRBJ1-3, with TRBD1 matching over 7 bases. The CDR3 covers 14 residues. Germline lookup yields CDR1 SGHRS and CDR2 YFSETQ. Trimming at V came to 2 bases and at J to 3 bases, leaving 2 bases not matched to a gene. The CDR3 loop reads CASSLGGFGNTIYF. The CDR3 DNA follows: TGCGCCAGCAGCTTAGGGGGCTTTGGAAACACCATATATTTT.

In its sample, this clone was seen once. The CDR3 region has the DNA TGTGCCAGCAGCTTACTCCCAGGGGGAGGTCAGCCCCAGCATTTT. This sequence encodes CASSLLPGGGQPQHF. The V gene is TRBV7-2, the J gene TRBJ1-5, with 7 bases identical to TRBD1. J was trimmed by 6 bases and V by 2 bases; bases with no gene match: 7. The CDR3 spans 15 residues. CDR1 and CDR2 from the germline V gene are SGHTA and FQGNSA.

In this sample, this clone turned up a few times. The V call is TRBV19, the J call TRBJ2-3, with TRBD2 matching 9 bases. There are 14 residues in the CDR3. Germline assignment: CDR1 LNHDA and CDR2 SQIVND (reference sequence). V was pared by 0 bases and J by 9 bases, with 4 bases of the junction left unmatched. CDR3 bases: TGTGCCAGTAGTATAGAGGTAGCGGGAGCCACGCAGTATTTT. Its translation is CASSIEVAGATQYF.

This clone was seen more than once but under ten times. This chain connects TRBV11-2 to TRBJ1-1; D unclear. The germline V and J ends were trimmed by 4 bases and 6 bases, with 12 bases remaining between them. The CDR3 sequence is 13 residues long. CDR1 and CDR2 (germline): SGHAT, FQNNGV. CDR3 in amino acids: CASSSRVRAEAFF. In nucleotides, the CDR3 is TGTGCCAGCAGCTCCCGGGTGAGGGCTGAAGCTTTCTTT.

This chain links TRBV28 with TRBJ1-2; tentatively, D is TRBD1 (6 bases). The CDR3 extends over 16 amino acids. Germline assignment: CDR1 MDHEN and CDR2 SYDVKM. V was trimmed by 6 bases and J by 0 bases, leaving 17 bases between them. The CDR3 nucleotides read TGTGCCAGCAGCAACCCGTGGGACACCCCTAACTATGGCTACACCTTC. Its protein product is CASSNPWDTPNYGYTF.

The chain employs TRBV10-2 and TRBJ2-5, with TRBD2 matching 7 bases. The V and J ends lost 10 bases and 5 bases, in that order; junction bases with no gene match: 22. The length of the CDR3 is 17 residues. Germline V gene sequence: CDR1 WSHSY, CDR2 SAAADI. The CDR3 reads CATHDLTRGGRVETQYF. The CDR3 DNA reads TGCGCCACCCACGACCTCACACGAGGAGGGAGGGTGGAGACCCAGTACTTC.

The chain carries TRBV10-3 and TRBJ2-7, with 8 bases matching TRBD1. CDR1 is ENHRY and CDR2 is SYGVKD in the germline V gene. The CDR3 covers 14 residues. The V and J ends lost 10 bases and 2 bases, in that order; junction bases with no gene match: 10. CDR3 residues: CATTDRGSTYEQYF. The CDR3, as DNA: TGTGCCACCACCGACAGGGGCTCAACCTACGAGCAGTACTTC.

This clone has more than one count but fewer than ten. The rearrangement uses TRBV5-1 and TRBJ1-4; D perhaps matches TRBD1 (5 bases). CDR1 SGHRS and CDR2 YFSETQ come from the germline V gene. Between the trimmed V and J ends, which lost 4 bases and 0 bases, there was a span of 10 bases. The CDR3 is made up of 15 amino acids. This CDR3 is CASSRGTSTNEKLFF. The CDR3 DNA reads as TGCGCCAGCAGCCGGGGGACGTCAACTAATGAAAAACTGTTTTTT.

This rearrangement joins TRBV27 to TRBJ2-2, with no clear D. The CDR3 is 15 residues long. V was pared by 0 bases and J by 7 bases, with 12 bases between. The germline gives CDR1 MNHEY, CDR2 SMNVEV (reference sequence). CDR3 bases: TGTGCCAGCAGTTTATCTGGTCAGGTTAACGGGGAGCTGTTTTTT. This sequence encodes CASSLSGQVNGELFF.

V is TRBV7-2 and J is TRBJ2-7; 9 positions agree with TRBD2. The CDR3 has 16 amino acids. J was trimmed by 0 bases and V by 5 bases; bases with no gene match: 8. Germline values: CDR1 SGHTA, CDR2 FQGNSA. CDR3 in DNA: TGTGCCAGCAGCCGCCCTCCTAGCGGGGCCTCCTACGAGCAGTACTTC. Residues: CASSRPPSGASYEQYF.